The 14 T cell receptor beta chains in this list originate from one sample, sequenced in a study of T cell responses to AZD1222 COVID-19 vaccine (dated by TCRdb to 2020 to 2022). The time point label, read with the paper, signifies: baseline before first vaccination. Library preparation was by the immunoSEQ multiplex PCR assay. TCRdb's version of the immuneACCESS table is confined to in-frame rearrangements and falls short of the full clone set. An unresolved V gene accounts for under half of the shortfall where checked; the remainder is of unknown origin. This sample's table carries over 130,000 clones. The ten largest clones add up to under 2.5% of the sample. The sequencing sample was made of peripheral blood. All receptors come from an adult in good health.

The chain has TRBV30 and TRBJ1-4; D possibly corresponds to TRBD1 (5 bases). Germline V lookup: CDR1 GTSNPN, CDR2 SVGIG (reference sequence). The CDR3 length is 14 residues. V lost 0 bases to trimming and J lost 5 bases, with 10 bases between them. CDR3 sequence reads: CAWSVKWGNEKLFF. CDR3 sequence (DNA): TGTGCCTGGAGTGTAAAATGGGGGAATGAAAAACTGTTTTTT.

V usage is TRBV25-1 and J usage is TRBJ1-2, with a possible D match to TRBD1 (5 bases). CDR3 length equals 14 residues. V was clipped by 1 base and J by 3 bases, with 9 bases between them. Germline V gene data show CDR1 as MGHDK and CDR2 as SYGVNS. The CDR3 spells CASSESGPDYGYTF. DNA of the CDR3: TGTGCCAGCAGTGAATCAGGGCCGGACTATGGCTACACCTTC.

The CDR3, as DNA: TGTGCCAGCAGCTTAGACAGGGACTATGGCTACACCTTC. This gives the protein CASSLDRDYGYTF. V is TRBV7-9 and J is TRBJ1-2; the D gene is possibly TRBD1 (6 bases). The CDR3 is 13 residues long. Germline CDR1 reads SEHNR; CDR2 reads FQNEAQ (reference sequence). Trimming pared 1 base from V and 3 bases from J, leaving 6 bases between.

This chain connects TRBV5-4 to TRBJ1-1; 7 nucleotides line up with TRBD1. Germline V gene sequence: CDR1 SGHNT, CDR2 YYREEE (reference sequence). After removal of 0 bases from V and 2 bases from J, the junction contained 10 bases not matched to a gene. This CDR3 has 17 amino acids. The CDR3 sequence: CASSLARTQGKNTEAFF. In nucleotides, the CDR3 is TGTGCCAGCAGCTTGGCCCGCACACAGGGGAAAAACACTGAAGCTTTCTTT.

The chain combines TRBV5-1 with TRBJ2-5; 10 positions agree with TRBD2. The germline CDR1 and CDR2 sequences are SGHRS and YFSETQ. CDR3 size: 15 residues. Trimming took 8 bases from V and 3 from J; bases not matched to a gene: 10. The CDR3 DNA reads as TGCGCCAGTAGAAGAAAAGGGACTAGCGAAGAGACCCAGTACTTC. Translation gives CASRRKGTSEETQYF. The full variable domain, its missing parts supplied by reference TRBV5-1 and TRBJ2-5, is KAGVTQTPRYLIKTRGQQVTLSCSPISGHRSVSWYQQTPGQGLQFLFEYFSETQRNKGNFPGRFSGRQFSNSRSEMNVSTLELGDSALYLCASRRKGTSEETQYFGPGTRLLVL.

The V call is TRBV5-1, the J call TRBJ2-7; D unclear. Trimming took off 4 bases at V and 0 bases at J, with 8 bases between the two ends. The CDR3 sequence is 13 residues long. CDR1 SGHRS and CDR2 YFSETQ come from the germline V gene. Written as DNA, the CDR3 is TGCGCCAGCAGCCCCGTAGACTCCTACGAGCAGTACTTC. Its translation: CASSPVDSYEQYF.

The chain is built from TRBV7-9 and TRBJ1-6; D is ambiguous. The CDR3 has 13 amino acids. V was pared by 5 bases and J by 6 bases, with 8 bases between. Per germline, CDR1 SEHNR and CDR2 FQNEAQ (reference sequence). CDR3 coding DNA: TGTGCCAGCAGCCCCTATGGTAATTCACCCCTCCACTTT. This codes for CASSPYGNSPLHF.

This sequence joins TRBV12-5 and TRBJ2-1; 8 bases are a match to TRBD1. From germline, CDR1 is LGHNT and CDR2 FRNRAP. The CDR3 is made up of 15 amino acids. The J segment lost 5 bases and the V segment lost 5 bases, leaving 8 bases of the junction unmatched. CDR3 in amino acids: CASGLGQGDHNEQFF. As DNA, the CDR3 is TGTGCTAGTGGTCTCGGACAGGGAGATCACAATGAGCAGTTCTTC.

The chain has TRBV12-3 or TRBV12-4 and TRBJ2-3; D unclear. Trimming took off 3 bases at V and 4 bases at J, with 5 bases between the two ends. The CDR3 consists of 12 residues. CDR3 DNA: TGTGCCAGCAGTTTTATTTCAGATACGCAGTATTTT. Protein product: CASSFISDTQYF.

V is TRBV30 and J is TRBJ1-2, with 7 bases identical to TRBD1. The CDR3 has 15 residues. Germline CDR1 GTSNPN, CDR2 SVGIG (reference sequence). With V trimmed by 0 bases and J by 6 bases, 10 bases remained unmatched. The CDR3 loop reads CAWSVRRQGGNGYTF. CDR3 DNA sequence: TGTGCCTGGAGTGTACGGAGACAGGGAGGAAATGGCTACACCTTC.

This chain links TRBV12-3 or TRBV12-4 with TRBJ1-2; no firm D call. The CDR3 is 13 residues long. Trimming shortened V by 4 bases and J by 10 bases, and 16 bases separated the two germline ends. For the CDR3, the DNA is TGTGCCAGCAGTTACGCGGACCAGTTATCCTACACCTTC. It translates to CASSYADQLSYTF.

This sequence joins TRBV2 and TRBJ1-4; 7 positions agree with TRBD1. The trim removed 2 bases at V and 5 bases at J, leaving 5 bases unmatched. This CDR3 contains 15 residues. Germline CDR1 SNHLY, CDR2 FYNNEI. CDR3 in DNA: TGTGCCAGCAGTGAATGGGACAGATCCAATGAAAAACTGTTTTTT. It translates to CASSEWDRSNEKLFF.

The CDR3 here is CASSPRGDQPQHF. CDR3 DNA sequence: TGTGCCAGCAGCCCCAGGGGCGATCAGCCCCAGCATTTT. The V and J genes are TRBV28 and TRBJ1-5; a possible D gene is TRBD1 (6 bases). V was cut by 6 bases and J by 5 bases, with 11 bases left in between. Germline V gives CDR1 MDHEN, CDR2 SYDVKM. This CDR3 has 13 amino acids.

This sequence joins TRBV28 and TRBJ1-5; 8 bases line up with TRBD1. Losses at the gene ends were 4 bases for V and 1 base for J; bases not matched to a gene: 6. In germline, CDR1 is MDHEN, CDR2 SYDVKM. This CDR3 spans 16 amino acids. CDR3 region: CASSSAGTGSNQPQHF. The DNA of the CDR3 is TGTGCCAGCAGTTCTGCGGGGACAGGCAGCAATCAGCCCCAGCATTTT.